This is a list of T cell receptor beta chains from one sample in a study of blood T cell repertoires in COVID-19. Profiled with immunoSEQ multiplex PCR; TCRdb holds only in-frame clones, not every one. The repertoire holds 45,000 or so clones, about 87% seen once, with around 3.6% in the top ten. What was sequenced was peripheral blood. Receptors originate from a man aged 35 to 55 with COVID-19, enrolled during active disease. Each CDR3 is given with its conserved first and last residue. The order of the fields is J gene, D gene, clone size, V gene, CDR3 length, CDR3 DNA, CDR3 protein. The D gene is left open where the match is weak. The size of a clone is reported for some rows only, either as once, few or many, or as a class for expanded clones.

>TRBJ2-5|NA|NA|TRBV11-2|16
TGTGCCAGCAGCTTAGTGGGCGGGACCGTTCTCGAGACCCAGTACTTC
CASSLVGGTVLETQYF
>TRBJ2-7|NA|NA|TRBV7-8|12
TGTGCCAGCAGCTCAAACAGCTACGAGCAGTACTTC
CASSSNSYEQYF
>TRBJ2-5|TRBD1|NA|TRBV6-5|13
TGTGCCAGCAGTAGTGGGGACAGCAAGACCCAGTACTTC
CASSSGDSKTQYF
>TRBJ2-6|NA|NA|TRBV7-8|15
TGTGCCAGCAGCTTAGTGGCGGCTGGGGCCAACGTCCTGACTTTC
CASSLVAAGANVLTF
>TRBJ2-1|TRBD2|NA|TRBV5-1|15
TGCGCCAGCAGCACCTCAGGACTAGTTAGCAATGAGCAGTTCTTC
CASSTSGLVSNEQFF
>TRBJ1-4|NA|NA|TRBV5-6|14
TGTGCCAGCAGCTTGGGAGTTACTAATGAAAAACTGTTTTTT
CASSLGVTNEKLFF
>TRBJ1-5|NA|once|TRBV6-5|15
TGTGCCAGCAGCCCAGGACAAACTAGCAATCAGCCCCAGCATTTT
CASSPGQTSNQPQHF
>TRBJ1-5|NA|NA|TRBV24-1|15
TGTGCCACCAGTGAACAGGGTTTTGGTAATCAGCCCCAGCATTTT
CATSEQGFGNQPQHF
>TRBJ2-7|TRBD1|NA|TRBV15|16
TGTGCCACCAGCAGAGGTCCGGGACAGGGGGCCTACGAGCAGTACTTC
CATSRGPGQGAYEQYF
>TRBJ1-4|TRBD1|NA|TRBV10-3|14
TGTGCCATCAGAGGACAGGGGTTACATGAAAAACTGTTTTTT
CAIRGQGLHEKLFF
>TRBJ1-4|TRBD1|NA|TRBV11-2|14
TGTGCCAGCAGCTTGGACAGGAGGAATGAAAAACTGTTTTTT
CASSLDRRNEKLFF
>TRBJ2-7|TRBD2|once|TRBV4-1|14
TGCGCCAGCAGCCACAGGTCTAGCGGCTACGAGCAGTACTTC
CASSHRSSGYEQYF
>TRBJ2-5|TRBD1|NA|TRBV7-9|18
TGTGCCAGCAGCTGGGGTCCGGGACAGGGGGCCGAACGAGAGACCCAGTACTTC
CASSWGPGQGAERETQYF
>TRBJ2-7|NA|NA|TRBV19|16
TGTGCCAGTAGTACCCCGAGGGGGAGCACATACTACGAGCAGTACTTC
CASSTPRGSTYYEQYF
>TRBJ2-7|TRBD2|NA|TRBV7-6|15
TGTGCCAGCAGCCCCGGGGGGTTGTACCGTCTGGAGCAGTACTTC
CASSPGGLYRLEQYF
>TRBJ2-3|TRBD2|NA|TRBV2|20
TGTGCCAGCAGTCCCCTCCTAAGACTAGCGGGAGTCCGGGGCACAGATACGCAGTATTTT
CASSPLLRLAGVRGTDTQYF
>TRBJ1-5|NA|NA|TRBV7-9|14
TGTGCCAGCAGCTTGGAAGGGACAAATCAGCCCCAGCATTTT
CASSLEGTNQPQHF
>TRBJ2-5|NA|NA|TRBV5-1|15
TGCGCCAGCCATGAGACCGGACTACCCCAAGAGACCCAGTACTTC
CASHETGLPQETQYF
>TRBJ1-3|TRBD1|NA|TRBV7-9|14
TGTGCCAGCAGCTTCTGGACAGGAGGAAACACCATATATTTT
CASSFWTGGNTIYF
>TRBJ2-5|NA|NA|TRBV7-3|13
TGTGCCAGCTCTCGTTTAGTGCAAGAGACCCAGTACTTC
CASSRLVQETQYF
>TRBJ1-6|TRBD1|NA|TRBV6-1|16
TGTGCCAGCAGTGAAGTTGGACAGGGTAGAGAGTCACCCCTCCACTTT
CASSEVGQGRESPLHF
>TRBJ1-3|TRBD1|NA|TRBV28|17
TGTGCCAGCAGTTTAGCGGACAGGTTCAACTCTGGAAACACCATATATTTT
CASSLADRFNSGNTIYF
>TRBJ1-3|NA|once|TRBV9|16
TGTGCCAGCAGCGTAGACGGCAGGGTAGATGGAAACACCATATATTTT
CASSVDGRVDGNTIYF
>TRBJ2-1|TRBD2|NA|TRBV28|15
TGTGCCAGCAGTTGGACTAGCGGAGTATACAATGAGCAGTTCTTC
CASSWTSGVYNEQFF
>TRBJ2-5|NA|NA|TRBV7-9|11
TGTGCCAGCTCTAGGGGGGAGACCCAGTACTTC
CASSRGETQYF
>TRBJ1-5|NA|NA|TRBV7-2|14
TGTGCCAGCAGCTCCCGGACAGGCAATCAGCCCCAGCATTTT
CASSSRTGNQPQHF
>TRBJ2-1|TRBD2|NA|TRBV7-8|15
TGTGCCAGCAGCTATAGCGGGGGGCTCTTCAATGAGCAGTTCTTC
CASSYSGGLFNEQFF
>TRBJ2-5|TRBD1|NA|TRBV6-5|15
TGTGCCAGCAGCCCGGGACAGGGGCCCCAAGAGACCCAGTACTTC
CASSPGQGPQETQYF
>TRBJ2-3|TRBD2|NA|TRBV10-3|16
TGTGCCATCAGTGAGTCGGGGGGACTAGCGGGAGATACGCAGTATTTT
CAISESGGLAGDTQYF
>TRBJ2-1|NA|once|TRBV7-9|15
TGTGCCAGCGGCAAACAGGGAACCACCTACAATGAGCAGTTCTTC
CASGKQGTTYNEQFF
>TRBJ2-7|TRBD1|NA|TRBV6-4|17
TGTGCCAGCAGTGACCCCGCCCTACAGGGGGTATGCGACGAGCAGTACTTC
CASSDPALQGVCDEQYF
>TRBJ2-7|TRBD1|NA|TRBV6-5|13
TGTGCCAGCAAGGGGACAGGGGTGTACGAGCAGTACTTC
CASKGTGVYEQYF
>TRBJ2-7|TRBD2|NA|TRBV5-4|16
TGTGCCAGCAGCACGGGACTAGCGGGGGGGCCGGGTGAGCAGTACTTC
CASSTGLAGGPGEQYF
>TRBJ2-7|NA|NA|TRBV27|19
TGTGCCAGCAGTTTATCGGGAGGTATTGGAACGAGGGGTAGCCACGAGCAGTACTTC
CASSLSGGIGTRGSHEQYF
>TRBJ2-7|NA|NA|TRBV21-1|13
TGTGCCAGCGCGGGGACCTCGCGCGTCGAGCAGTACTTC
CASAGTSRVEQYF
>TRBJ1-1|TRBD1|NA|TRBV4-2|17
TGTGCCAGCAGTCTGGGAGGGACAGGGCCAATGAACACTGAAGCTTTCTTT
CASSLGGTGPMNTEAFF